The rows below give T cell receptor beta chains drawn from one sample of a study of blood T cell repertoires in COVID-19. This table comes from immunoSEQ multiplex PCR, and its TCRdb copy is limited to in-frame clones, with some not included. This table has under 300,000 clones, approximately 90% appearing once. Material for sequencing was peripheral blood. These receptor sequences come from a woman aged 40 to 49 with acute or convalescent COVID-19. The CDR3 runs from the conserved cysteine through the conserved F or W.

V,length,CDR3
TRBV5-4,14,CASSWSGEQETQYF
TRBV9,16,CASSVGPGQQSYGYTF
TRBV6-5,13,CASKGQKENGYTF
TRBV5-1,17,CASSLVPTRSSGNTIYF
TRBV5-1,14,CASSLNRDIETQYF
TRBV3-1/TRBV3-2,15,CASSQAEGTEQGYTF
TRBV5-6,15,CASSPRLAGQETQYF
TRBV12-3/TRBV12-4,13,CAAAGGFNQPQHF
TRBV19,13,CASTTGGNTEAFF
TRBV25-1,18,CASSEYFGGEGRVEKLFF
TRBV5-6,17,CASSLEIGSGVYNEQFF
TRBV4-1,16,CASSHPGQVSNYGYTF
TRBV4-1,16,CASSQDRGGTNEKLFF
TRBV7-2,15,CASSLTSGGAYTQYF
TRBV5-1,14,CASSSTGAYNEQFF
TRBV11-1,14,CASSAGSGANVLTF
TRBV4-2,15,CASSSTGGTNEKLFF
TRBV5-1,13,CASSLNSENIQYF
TRBV9,14,CASSVGLGTDTQYF
TRBV24-1,13,CATSDDRGHGYTF
TRBV4-1,19,CASSQGSFTRGAFRNEQFF
TRBV5-6,14,CASSQVQGGGELFF
TRBV24-1,15,CATSDLQRGWNEQFF
TRBV19,13,CASSPTNGETQYF
TRBV28,13,CASNPTGSTEAFF
TRBV30,12,CAWSTGGVPNTF
TRBV5-1,14,CASRRSYRYNEQFF
TRBV5-1,13,CASSFLGTAGYTF
TRBV27,17,CASRPTDRGRISGELFF
TRBV9,16,CASSGGQGGEDYGYTF
TRBV6-6,14,CASTGTPIGTEAFF
TRBV13,15,CASSLNLLGSYGYTF
TRBV5-8,16,CASSLWSGARNTEAFF
TRBV18,14,CASSPGTGQETQYF
TRBV28,15,CASSPGRGRDQPQHF
TRBV18,15,CASSPWDREGNTQYF
TRBV24-1,13,CATSGGSRVGYTF
TRBV5-1,13,CASRPDSNYGYTF
TRBV19,17,CASTPSRVWGGNQPQHF
TRBV6-5,15,CASRPGGTGNYGYTF
TRBV5-1,14,CASSLERQDTEAFF
TRBV4-1,17,CASSPPFGQGANEKLFF
TRBV24-1,15,CATSDAGSGANVLTF